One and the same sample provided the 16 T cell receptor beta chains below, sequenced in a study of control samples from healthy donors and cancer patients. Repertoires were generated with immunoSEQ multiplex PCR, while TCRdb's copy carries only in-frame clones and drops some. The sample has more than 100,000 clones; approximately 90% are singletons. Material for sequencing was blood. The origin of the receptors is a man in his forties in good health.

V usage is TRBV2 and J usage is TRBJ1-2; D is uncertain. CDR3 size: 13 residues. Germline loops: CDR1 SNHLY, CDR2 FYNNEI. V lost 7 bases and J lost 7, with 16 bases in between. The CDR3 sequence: CASTKLALGGYTF. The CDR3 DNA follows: TGTGCCAGCACCAAGCTGGCATTGGGTGGCTACACCTTC. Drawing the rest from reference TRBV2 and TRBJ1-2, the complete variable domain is EPEVTQTPSHQVTQMGQEVILRCVPISNHLYFYWYRQILGQKVEFLVSFYNNEISEKSEIFDDQFSVERPDGSNFTLKIRSTKLEDSAMYFCASTKLALGGYTFGSGTRLTVV.

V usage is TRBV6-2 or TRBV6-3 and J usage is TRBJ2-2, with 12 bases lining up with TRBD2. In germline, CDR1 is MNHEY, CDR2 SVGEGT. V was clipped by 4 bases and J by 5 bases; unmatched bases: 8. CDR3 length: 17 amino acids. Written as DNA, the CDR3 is TGTGCCAGCAGTTCTCTAGCGGGGGGGCCGAGGACCGGGGAGCTGTTTTTT. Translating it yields CASSSLAGGPRTGELFF.

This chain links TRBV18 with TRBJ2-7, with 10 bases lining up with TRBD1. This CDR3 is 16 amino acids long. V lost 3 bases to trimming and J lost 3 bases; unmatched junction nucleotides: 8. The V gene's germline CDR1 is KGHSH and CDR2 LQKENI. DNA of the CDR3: TGTGCCAGCTCACCCTACGGGACAGGGGCCTTCTACGAGCAGTACTTC. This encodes CASSPYGTGAFYEQYF.

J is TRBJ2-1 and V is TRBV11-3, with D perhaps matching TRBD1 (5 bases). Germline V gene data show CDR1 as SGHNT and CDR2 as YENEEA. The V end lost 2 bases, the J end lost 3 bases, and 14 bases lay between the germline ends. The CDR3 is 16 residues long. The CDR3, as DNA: TGTGCCAGCAGCTTACGGCTGCAGGGATACTACAATGAGCAGTTCTTC. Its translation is CASSLRLQGYYNEQFF.

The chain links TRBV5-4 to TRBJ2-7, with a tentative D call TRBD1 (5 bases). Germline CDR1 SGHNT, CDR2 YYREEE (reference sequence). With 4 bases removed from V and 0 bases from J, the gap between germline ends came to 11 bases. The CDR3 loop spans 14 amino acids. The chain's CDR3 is CASSKDTYSYEQYF. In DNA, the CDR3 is TGTGCCAGCAGCAAGGACACTTACTCCTACGAGCAGTACTTC.

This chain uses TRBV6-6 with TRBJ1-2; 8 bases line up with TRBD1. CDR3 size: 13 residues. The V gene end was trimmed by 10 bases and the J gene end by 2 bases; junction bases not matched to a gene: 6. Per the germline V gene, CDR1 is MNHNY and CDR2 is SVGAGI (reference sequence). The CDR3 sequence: CATRRQGNYGYTF. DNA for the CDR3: TGTGCCACCAGGCGACAGGGGAACTATGGCTACACCTTC.

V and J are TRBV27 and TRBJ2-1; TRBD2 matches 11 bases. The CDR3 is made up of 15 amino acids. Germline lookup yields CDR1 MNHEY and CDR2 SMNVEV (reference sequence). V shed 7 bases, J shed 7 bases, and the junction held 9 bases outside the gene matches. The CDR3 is CASTTGTSGLNEQFF. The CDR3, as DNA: TGTGCCAGCACCACAGGGACTAGCGGCCTAAATGAGCAGTTCTTC.

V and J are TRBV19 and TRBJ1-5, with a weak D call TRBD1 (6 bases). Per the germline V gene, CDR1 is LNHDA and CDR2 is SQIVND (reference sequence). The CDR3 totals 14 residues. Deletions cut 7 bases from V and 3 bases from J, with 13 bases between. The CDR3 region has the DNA TGTGCCAGTATAGAGGGGGGGCTCAATCAGCCCCAGCATTTT. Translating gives CASIEGGLNQPQHF.

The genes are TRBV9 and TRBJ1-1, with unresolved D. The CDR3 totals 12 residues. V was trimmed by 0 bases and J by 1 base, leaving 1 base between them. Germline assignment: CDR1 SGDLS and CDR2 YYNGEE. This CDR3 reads CASSVENTEAFF. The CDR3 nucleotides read TGTGCCAGCAGCGTAGAGAACACTGAAGCTTTCTTT.

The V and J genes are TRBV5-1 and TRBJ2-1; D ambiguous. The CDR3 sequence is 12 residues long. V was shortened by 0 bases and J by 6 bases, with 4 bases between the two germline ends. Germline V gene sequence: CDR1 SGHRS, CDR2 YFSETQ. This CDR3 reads CASSLAGNEQFF. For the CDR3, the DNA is TGCGCCAGCAGCTTGGCTGGCAATGAGCAGTTCTTC.

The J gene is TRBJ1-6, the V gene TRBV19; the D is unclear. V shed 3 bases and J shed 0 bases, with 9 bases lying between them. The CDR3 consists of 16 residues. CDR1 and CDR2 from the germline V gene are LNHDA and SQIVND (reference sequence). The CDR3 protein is CASSIRASSYNSPLHF. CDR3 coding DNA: TGTGCCAGTAGTATCCGGGCGAGCTCCTATAATTCACCCCTCCACTTT.

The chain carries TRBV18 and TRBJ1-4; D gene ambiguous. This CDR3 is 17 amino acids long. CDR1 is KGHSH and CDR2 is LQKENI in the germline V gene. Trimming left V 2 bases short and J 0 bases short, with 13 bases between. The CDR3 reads CASSPMTSAATNEKLFF. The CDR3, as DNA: TGTGCCAGCTCACCAATGACTTCGGCTGCAACTAATGAAAAACTGTTTTTT.

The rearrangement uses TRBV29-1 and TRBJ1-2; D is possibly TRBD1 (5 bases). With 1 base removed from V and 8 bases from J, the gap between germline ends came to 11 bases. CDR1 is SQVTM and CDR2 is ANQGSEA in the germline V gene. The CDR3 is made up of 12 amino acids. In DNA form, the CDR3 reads TGCAGCGTTGAAGGGGGCGCGGAAGGCTACACCTTC. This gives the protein CSVEGGAEGYTF.

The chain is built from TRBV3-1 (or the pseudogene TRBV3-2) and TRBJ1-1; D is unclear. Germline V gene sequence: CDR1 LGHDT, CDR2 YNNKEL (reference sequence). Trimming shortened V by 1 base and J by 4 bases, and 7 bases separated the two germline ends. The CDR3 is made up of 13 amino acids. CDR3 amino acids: CASSQVRSTEAFF. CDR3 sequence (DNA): TGTGCCAGCAGCCAAGTTCGAAGCACTGAAGCTTTCTTT.

CDR3 protein: CASSALPGQRNEKLFF. As DNA, the CDR3 is TGTGCCAGCAGCGCCCTGCCGGGACAGAGGAATGAAAAACTGTTTTTT. The V call is TRBV9, the J call TRBJ1-4, with 7 bases fitting TRBD1. In germline, CDR1 is SGDLS, CDR2 YYNGEE. This CDR3 spans 16 amino acids. J gave up 5 bases and V 3 bases, and 10 bases lay outside the gene matches.

The CDR3 nucleotides read TGTGCCAGCAGCGCTGGACAGGGGAGTCACGAGCAGTACTTC. It specifies CASSAGQGSHEQYF. The chain uses TRBV2 and TRBJ2-7; 9 nucleotides align to TRBD1. Losses at the gene ends were 6 bases for V and 5 bases for J; bases not matched to a gene: 8. The CDR3 consists of 14 residues. Germline V gene sequence: CDR1 SNHLY, CDR2 FYNNEI.